The 23 T cell receptor beta chains in this list originate from one sample, sequenced in a study of tumor and adjacent non-tumor tissue in lung cancer. Three rounds of nested PCR, following a modified ARM-PCR protocol, produced the TCRbeta library. TCRdb re-analysed the multiplex PCR reads in MiXCR, keeping a single row per CDR3 protein. Of around 210,000 distinct CDR3 sequences in the sample, 71% were seen once. RNA was extracted from bulk tissue without any cell sorting. Sequenced sample: lung tumor tissue. All receptors come from a man in his sixties with non-small cell lung cancer.

With regard to this clonotype: Here the CDR3 omits its conserved ending phenylalanine or tryptophan, so a read error is the likely source. This rearrangement joins TRBV11-2 to TRBJ2-3; no firm D call. Per germline, CDR1 SGHAT and CDR2 FQNNGV. The CDR3 loop spans 16 amino acids. The CDR3 DNA is TGTGCCGGCAGCTTAGGCGTGCGTTCCAGCACAGATACGCAGTATTCT. Its protein product is CAGSLGVRSSTDTQYS.

In regard to this clonotype: Sequence at one end of the junction differs from germline and may be a read error. The chain combines TRBV5-6 with TRBJ1-1; no clear D. The germline gives CDR1 SGHDT, CDR2 YYEEEE. The CDR3 contains 15 residues. The CDR3 is CASSLGWRRNTEAYF. The DNA of the CDR3 is TGTGCCAGCAGCTTGGGCTGGCGGAGGAACACTGAAGCTTACTTT.

As for this clonotype: A junction end diverges from the germline sequence, so it may reflect a read error. The chain employs TRBV11-3 and TRBJ2-1, with 11 bases lining up with TRBD2. The germline V gene has CDR1 SGHNT and CDR2 YENEEA. The CDR3 has 16 residues. The CDR3 loop is CASSSIAGGPGNEQLF. CDR3 DNA sequence: TGTGCCAGCAGCTCCATAGCGGGGGGGCCGGGGAATGAGCAGTTATTC.

The V gene is TRBV4-3, the J gene TRBJ2-7; 7 bases agree with TRBD2. V lost 4 bases, J lost 3 bases, and 9 bases stayed unmatched. Germline V CDR1 and CDR2: LGHNA, YSLEER. The CDR3 contains 15 residues. The CDR3 region has the DNA TGCGCCAGCAGCCCCGGACTAGGAAGATACTACGAGCAGTACTTC. Translated: CASSPGLGRYYEQYF.

Note on this clonotype: Since no conserved phenylalanine or tryptophan closes the CDR3, a read error is the likely cause. Because the CDR3's place on the DNA is in doubt, the DNA is left out and the CDR3 is given as listed by TCRdb. The V and J genes are TRBV11-3 and TRBJ2-7; no check of the table's D call, TRBD1, against the DNA was made. Germline lookup yields CDR1 SGHNT and CDR2 YENEEA. A total of 13 residues make up the CDR3, ends included. CDR3 amino acids: CASSFDGTYEQYY.

This clonotype was counted a few times. The chain has TRBV20-1 and TRBJ2-5; no definite D call. In germline, CDR1 is DFQATT, CDR2 SNEGSKA (reference sequence). The CDR3 spans 12 residues. Trimming removed 3 bases at V and 1 base at J, with 6 bases between. Here the CDR3 DNA reads TGCAGTGCTAGTTTTACCCAAGAGACCCAGTACTTC. Amino acid sequence: CSASFTQETQYF.

Concerning this clonotype: The conserved closing phenylalanine or tryptophan is absent in this CDR3, likely reflecting a read error. The chain employs TRBV12-3 or TRBV12-4 and TRBJ1-6, with a tentative D call TRBD1 (6 bases). The CDR3 is 14 residues long. V lost 6 bases to trimming and J lost 9 bases, with 15 bases between them. The CDR3 DNA follows: TGTGCCAGCAGAATAGACAGGATTGGTTCACCCCTCCACTCT. Its protein is CASRIDRIGSPLHS.

A single count supports this clonotype. Sequence at one end of the junction differs from germline and may be a read error. This rearrangement joins TRBV11-2 to TRBJ2-5; a possible D gene is TRBD1 (7 bases). There are 15 residues in the CDR3. CDR1 SGHAT and CDR2 FQNNGV come from the germline V gene. This CDR3 reads CPSSLVGTVAETQYF. The CDR3 DNA follows: TGTCCCAGCAGCTTAGTCGGGACAGTAGCGGAGACTCAGTACTTC. Supplemented by reference TRBV11-2 and TRBJ2-5, the full variable domain reads EAGVAQSPRYKIIEKRQSVAFWCNPISGHATLYWYQQILGQGPKLLIQFQNNGVVDDSQLPKDRFSAERLKGVDSTLKIQPAKLEDSAVYLCPSSLVGTVAETQYFGPGTRLLVL.

This clonotype was recorded many times. V usage is TRBV20-1 and J usage is TRBJ1-6; D uncertain. The V gene's germline CDR1 is DFQATT and CDR2 SNEGSKA (reference sequence). The V end was cut by 4 bases, the J end by 7 bases, with 8 bases between. The CDR3 length is 12 residues. The CDR3 DNA follows: TGCAGTGCTATCCAGAGGAATTCACCCCTCCACTTT. Amino acids: CSAIQRNSPLHF.

This clonotype appeared a few times. The chain has TRBV13 and TRBJ2-3; 8 bases fit TRBD1. Germline CDR1 reads PRHDT; CDR2 reads FYEKMQ (reference sequence). V trimming: 3 bases; J trimming: 3 bases; junction bases outside the gene matches: 5. The CDR3 extends over 15 amino acids. CDR3 region: CASSLTGQVTDTQYF. In nucleotides, the CDR3 is TGTGCCAGCAGCTTGACGGGACAGGTTACAGATACGCAGTATTTT.

This chain joins TRBV20-1 and TRBJ1-3; D perhaps matches TRBD1 (5 bases). Germline loops: CDR1 DFQATT, CDR2 SNEGSKA (reference sequence). The CDR3 has 15 residues. Trimming stripped 3 bases from V and 4 bases from J, with 16 bases between. DNA of the CDR3: TGCAGTGCTAGCGGGGGGTATAGAGGAGGAAACACCATATATTTT. It encodes CSASGGYRGGNTIYF.

This rearrangement joins TRBV4-3 to TRBJ2-7; no clear D. Trimming cost V 4 bases and J 1 base, with 23 bases left between them. The CDR3 sequence is 18 residues long. Germline CDR1 LGHNA, CDR2 YSLEER. The DNA for the CDR3 is TGCGCCAGCAGCCTTGCTGTAACGTCCAGAGCCCGATCCTACGAGCAGTACTTC. As protein: CASSLAVTSRARSYEQYF.

CDR3 protein: CVSSLQGALTDTQYF. DNA of the CDR3: TGTGTCAGCAGCCTACAGGGGGCGCTAACAGATACGCAGTATTTT. This chain links TRBV21-1 with TRBJ2-3; the listed D gene, TRBD1, was not tested against the DNA. TRBV21-1 constitutes a pseudogene. The CDR3 totals 15 residues.

V gene TRBV11-1 combines with J gene TRBJ1-4, with D hard to call. CDR3 length: 14 residues. Germline V gene sequence: CDR1 SGHAT, CDR2 FQDESV (reference sequence). V lost 10 bases and J lost 7, with 19 bases in between. The DNA of the CDR3 is TGTGCCATCATCTCCCGGGGATGTGGTGAAAAACTGTTTTTT. Translating gives CAIISRGCGEKLFF. The full variable domain, with the rest looked up from reference TRBV11-1 and TRBJ1-4, is EAEVAQSPRYKITEKSQAVAFWCDPISGHATLYWYRQILGQGPELLVQFQDESVVDDSQLPKDRFSAERLKGVDSTLKIQPAELGDSAMYLCAIISRGCGEKLFFGSGTQLSVL.

A word on this clonotype: This may stem from a read error, because a much larger clone lies one nucleotide away. The genes are TRBV6-6 and TRBJ1-5; 8 bases align to TRBD1. Germline values: CDR1 MNHNY, CDR2 SVGAGI (reference sequence). This CDR3 spans 14 amino acids. The CDR3: CASSYRQGAQSQHF. As DNA, the CDR3 is TGTGCCAGCAGTTACCGGCAGGGGGCTCAGTCCCAGCATTTT.

The chain links TRBV4-1 to TRBJ2-1, with 13 bases matching TRBD2. From germline, CDR1 is MGHRA and CDR2 YSYEKL. V lost 4 bases, J lost 2 bases, and 14 bases stayed unmatched. CDR3 length: 20 amino acids. The CDR3 nucleotides are TGCGCCAGCAGCCTAATTGGGGGGACTAGCGGGAATCCGGCCTACAATGAGCAGTTCTTC. Translating it yields CASSLIGGTSGNPAYNEQFF.

Notes on this clonotype: Just one base apart from a much larger clone, this may be a read error. The chain employs TRBV5-6 and TRBJ1-2; no reliable D call. Germline CDR1 reads SGHDT; CDR2 reads YYEEEE. The V gene lost 6 bases and the J gene lost 0 bases, with 15 bases spanning the gap. CDR3 length equals 15 residues. DNA for the CDR3: TGTGCCAGCACCTTTCAACGAGGGCCTAACTATGGCTACACCTTC. This encodes CASTFQRGPNYGYTF.

This clonotype was recorded once. The V gene is TRBV5-5, the J gene TRBJ1-2; no definite D call. CDR1 and CDR2 from the germline V gene are SGHKS and YYEKEE (reference sequence). V was trimmed by 0 bases and J by 4 bases, leaving 16 bases between them. The length of the CDR3 is 16 residues. CDR3 in DNA: TGTGCCAGCAGCTTGGTTAACGGTCCGCGAGGCTATGGCTACACCTTC. The encoded protein is CASSLVNGPRGYGYTF.

This chain joins TRBV5-1 and TRBJ2-2, with D perhaps TRBD1 (6 bases). The CDR3 runs to 15 residues. With 4 bases removed from V and 0 bases from J, the gap between germline ends came to 10 bases. Germline V lookup: CDR1 SGHRS, CDR2 YFSETQ. The DNA of the CDR3 is TGCGCCAGCAGCCTAGGGACACCGAACACCGGGGAGCTGTTTTTT. Translation gives CASSLGTPNTGELFF.

As concerns this clonotype: This CDR3 is missing its conserved last phenylalanine or tryptophan, likely due to a read error. The gene calls are TRBV11-2 and TRBJ1-1; no definite D call. Trimming took off 5 bases at V and 2 bases at J, with 12 bases between the two ends. Germline V gives CDR1 SGHAT, CDR2 FQNNGV. This CDR3 comprises 14 residues. CDR3 DNA sequence: TGTGCCAGCAGCCCCGACATGCTTAACACTGAAGCTTTCTTG. The encoded protein is CASSPDMLNTEAFL.

This chain links TRBV20-1 with TRBJ2-7, with 8 bases matching TRBD2. The CDR3 loop spans 14 amino acids. Germline loops: CDR1 DFQATT, CDR2 SNEGSKA (reference sequence). V lost 5 bases to trimming and J lost 2 bases; unmatched junction nucleotides: 8. CDR3 nucleotide sequence: TGCAGTGCTCCCTCAGCGGGAGCCCCCTACGAGCAGTACTTC. It specifies CSAPSAGAPYEQYF.

The chain couples TRBV4-2 to TRBJ2-2; the D is unclear. This CDR3 spans 16 amino acids. Looked up from germline, CDR1 is LGHNA and CDR2 is YNFKEQ. V lost 0 bases to trimming and J lost 4 bases, with 12 bases between them. The CDR3 region has the DNA TGTGCCAGCAGCCAAGAGATGGAACTGATCACCGGGGAGCTGTTTTTT. Encoded protein: CASSQEMELITGELFF.

This clonotype was found a few times. The chain couples TRBV14 to TRBJ1-3; tentative D call: TRBD1 (6 bases). CDR1 and CDR2 (germline): SGHDN, FVKESK. Trimming removed 4 bases at V and 4 bases at J, with 11 bases between. The CDR3 is 14 amino acids. CDR3 in amino acids: CASSPRTAGNTIYF. Written as DNA, the CDR3 is TGTGCCAGCAGCCCTCGGACAGCGGGAAACACCATATATTTT.